These 29 T cell receptor beta chains share one sample of origin, sequenced in a study of regulatory T cells in long-lasting Graves disease. As to time point: newly diagnosed GD, antithyroid drugs for less than 3 months. Extracted RNA from PBMCs served as the source of the TCR library. Researchers made TCR beta libraries by using iRepertoire HTBI primers and running Arm-PCR on CDR3 regions. TCRdb independently ran MiXCR on the multiplex PCR reads; one entry per CDR3 protein. Of roughly 500,000 distinct CDR3 sequences detected, about 12% appear once; the ten largest clones hold around 9.3%. This sample was shared with a second study, whose subject was T cells in Graves' hyperthyroidism and ophthalmopathy.

This specimen consisted of peripheral blood mononuclear cells (PBMCs), obtained at new diagnosis, from a patient treated with antithyroid drugs. These receptors originate from a woman aged 25-40 years with Graves disease.

This clonotype was observed many times. The V call is TRBV11-3, the J call TRBJ2-1, with 11 bases identical to TRBD1. The length of the CDR3 is 16 residues. V shed 4 bases, J shed 6 bases, and the junction held 8 bases outside the gene matches. Germline CDR1 is SGHNT and CDR2 is YENEEA. CDR3 DNA sequence: TGTGCCAGCAGCTCAATTTACGGGACAGGGGGCAATGAGCAGTTCTTC. Protein sequence: CASSSIYGTGGNEQFF. The full variable domain, its missing parts supplied by reference TRBV11-3 and TRBJ2-1, is EAGVVQSPRYKIIEKKQPVAFWCNPISGHNTLYWYLQNLGQGPELLIRYENEEAVDDSQLPKDRFSAERLKGVDSTLKIQPAELGDSAVYLCASSSIYGTGGNEQFFGPGTRLTVL.

A word on this clonotype: A much larger clonotype is one base distant, so this may be a read error. The V call is TRBV7-8, the J call TRBJ2-7; D possibly corresponds to TRBD2 (5 bases). CDR3 length equals 13 residues. Germline V gene sequence: CDR1 SGHVS, CDR2 FQNEAQ. The CDR3 spells CASSLADYYGQYF. CDR3 bases: TGTGCCAGCAGCTTAGCCGACTACTACGGGCAGTACTTC. The full variable domain, with the rest looked up from reference TRBV7-8 and TRBJ2-7, is GAGVSQSPRYKVAKRGQDVALRCDPISGHVSLFWYQQALGQGPEFLTYFQNEAQLDKSGLPSDRFFAERPEGSVSTLKIQRTQQEDSAVYLCASSLADYYGQYFGPGTRLTVT.

This clonotype was detected ten times or more. The chain joins TRBV6-5 to TRBJ1-1; D gene unclear. Trimming pared 0 bases from V and 10 bases from J, leaving 6 bases between. Per germline, CDR1 MNHEY and CDR2 SVGAGI. The CDR3 contains 11 residues. The CDR3 sequence: CASSYSMVAFF. The CDR3 DNA sequence: TGTGCCAGCAGTTACTCGATGGTAGCTTTCTTT.

This clonotype has a count of ten or more. The chain has TRBV10-2 and TRBJ2-5; 7 positions match TRBD2. V shed 0 bases and J 4 bases; nucleotides not matched to a gene: 5. The CDR3 runs 15 residues. CDR1 and CDR2 (germline): WSHSY, SAAADI. The DNA of the CDR3 is TGCGCCAGCAGTGAGTCGGGGGTAGCGGGAGAGACCCAGTACTTC. Protein: CASSESGVAGETQYF.

This clonotype was seen repeatedly, ten times or more. The V gene is TRBV5-1, the J gene TRBJ1-2; the D gene is possibly TRBD1 (5 bases). Germline V gene lookup returns CDR1 SGHRS and CDR2 YFSETQ. Trimming removed 0 bases from V and 4 bases from J, with 13 bases in between. The CDR3 is 15 amino acids. The CDR3 region is CASSLATGLGYGYTF. The CDR3 DNA reads as TGCGCCAGCAGCTTGGCTACAGGTCTCGGCTATGGCTACACCTTC.

The table lists this clonotype with many counts. The chain combines TRBV19 with TRBJ2-3; tentative D call: TRBD1 (6 bases). Germline CDR1 and CDR2: LNHDA and SQIVND (reference sequence). The CDR3 is 15 amino acids. Trimming took 5 bases from V and 2 from J, leaving 14 bases between them. The DNA of the CDR3 is TGTGCCAGTAGTCCTCGAGGGGGAGACACAGATACGCAGTATTTT. It specifies CASSPRGGDTDTQYF.

The J gene is TRBJ1-2, the V gene TRBV5-1, with D perhaps TRBD1 (6 bases). V was shortened by 4 bases and J by 4 bases, with 17 bases between the two germline ends. CDR3 length: 15 residues. The V gene's germline CDR1 is SGHRS and CDR2 YFSETQ. CDR3 residues: CASSPNAGAAYGYTF. CDR3 bases: TGCGCCAGCAGCCCCAACGCAGGGGCCGCCTATGGCTACACCTTC.

This clonotype was seen repeatedly, ten times or more. V gene TRBV6-5 combines with J gene TRBJ1-4; D is ambiguous. Per the germline V gene, CDR1 is MNHEY and CDR2 is SVGAGI. Trimming removed 2 bases at V and 2 bases at J, with 6 bases between. This CDR3 spans 14 amino acids. The CDR3 coding sequence is TGTGCCAGCAGTTACGGGGTCACTAATGAAAAACTGTTTTTT. Its translation: CASSYGVTNEKLFF.

This clonotype was detected ten times or more. This rearrangement joins TRBV20-1 to TRBJ2-1, with no clear D. The CDR3 has 11 residues. Germline values: CDR1 DFQATT, CDR2 SNEGSKA (reference sequence). Trimming left V 3 bases short and J 5 bases short, with 5 bases between. The CDR3 nucleotides read TGCAGTGCTAGCGGACACAATGAGCAGTTCTTC. The encoded protein is CSASGHNEQFF.

V is TRBV7-8 and J is TRBJ2-4, with 7 bases fitting TRBD2. Germline V gene data show CDR1 as SGHVS and CDR2 as FQNEAQ. V lost 10 bases to trimming and J lost 6 bases; unmatched junction nucleotides: 3. The CDR3 length is 11 residues. The DNA for the CDR3 is TGTGCCACGGGCGGGGGAAACATTCAGTACTTC. This sequence encodes CATGGGNIQYF.

The chain recombines TRBV5-6 with TRBJ2-1; D could derive from TRBD1 or TRBD2 (7 bases each). The germline V and J ends were trimmed by 4 bases and 6 bases, with 26 bases remaining between them. The CDR3 is 18 residues long. Germline-derived CDR1 and CDR2 are SGHDT and YYEEEE. The CDR3 is CASSPLLSGTAGFNEQFF. The CDR3, as DNA: TGTGCCAGCAGCCCCCTCCTGAGCGGGACAGCTGGTTTCAATGAGCAGTTCTTC. The entire variable domain, with the rest obtained from reference TRBV5-6 and TRBJ2-1, is as follows: DAGVTQSPTHLIKTRGQQVTLRCSPKSGHDTVSWYQQALGQGPQFIFQYYEEEERQRGNFPDRFSGHQFPNYSSELNVNALLLGDSALYLCASSPLLSGTAGFNEQFFGPGTRLTVL.

The chain uses TRBV5-6 and TRBJ2-7, with TRBD1 identical over 7 bases. Germline V gene sequence: CDR1 SGHDT, CDR2 YYEEEE. V shed 5 bases and J 5 bases; nucleotides not matched to a gene: 7. This CDR3 has 13 amino acids. The CDR3 nucleotides read TGTGCCAGCAGTTACCAGACAGGGAACGAGCAGTACTTC. This encodes CASSYQTGNEQYF.

The rearrangement uses TRBV7-2 and TRBJ2-7; TRBD2 aligns across 7 bases. The CDR3 runs 14 residues. J was trimmed by 2 bases and V by 2 bases; bases with no gene match: 3. Germline V CDR1 and CDR2: SGHTA, FQGNSA. The DNA of the CDR3 is TGTGCCAGCAGCTTACAGCGGGAAGCCTACGAGCAGTACTTC. This codes for CASSLQREAYEQYF.

V and J are TRBV7-9 and TRBJ2-7, with 8 bases identical to TRBD2. This CDR3 region has 16 residues. V trimming: 4 bases; J trimming: 2 bases; junction bases outside the gene matches: 10. Germline V gene lookup returns CDR1 SEHNR and CDR2 FQNEAQ (reference sequence). The CDR3 region is CASSYPPGGIAYEQYF. The DNA of the CDR3 is TGTGCCAGCAGCTACCCCCCGGGAGGGATCGCCTACGAGCAGTACTTC.

Many counts were recorded for this clonotype. For the CDR3, the DNA is TGTGCCACCCAATGGGATAGCGGGAGGGCCATTCCGGATACGCAGTATTTT. It yields the protein CATQWDSGRAIPDTQYF. V usage is TRBV2 and J usage is TRBJ2-3; 11 bases fit TRBD2. Germline CDR1 SNHLY, CDR2 FYNNEI. V was clipped by 10 bases and J by 6 bases; unmatched bases: 18. This CDR3 comprises 17 residues.

This clonotype appeared many times. This chain connects TRBV29-1 to TRBJ1-3; a weak D match, TRBD1 (6 bases). The germline V and J ends were trimmed by 4 bases and 3 bases, with 16 bases remaining between them. CDR1 is SQVTM and CDR2 is ANQGSEA in the germline V gene. This CDR3 region has 15 residues. This chain's CDR3 is CSVVLGQEFGNTIYF. CDR3 nucleotides: TGCAGCGTTGTATTGGGACAAGAATTTGGAAACACCATATATTTT. Using reference TRBV29-1 and TRBJ1-3 for the parts outside the CDR3, the full variable domain is SAVISQKPSRDICQRGTSLTIQCQVDSQVTMMFWYRQQPGQSLTLIATANQGSEATYESGFVIDKFPISRPNLTFSTLTVSNMSPEDSSIYLCSVVLGQEFGNTIYFGEGSWLTVV.

This clonotype occurred many times. The chain links TRBV27 to TRBJ2-2, with a possible D match to TRBD1 (6 bases). The CDR3 covers 19 residues. Germline lookup yields CDR1 MNHEY and CDR2 SMNVEV (reference sequence). The ends were cut back, 4 bases at V and 4 bases at J, with 25 bases in the middle. The CDR3 here is CASSSFTAGTSWTTGELFF. Here the CDR3 DNA reads TGTGCCAGCAGTTCGTTTACGGCCGGGACATCTTGGACCACCGGGGAGCTGTTTTTT.

This clonotype was picked up many times. The chain carries TRBV11-2 and TRBJ2-5; D could derive from TRBD1 or TRBD2 (5 bases each). This CDR3 has 16 residues. CDR1 SGHAT and CDR2 FQNNGV come from the germline V gene. The ends were cut back, 0 bases at V and 10 bases at J, with 21 bases in the middle. The CDR3 is CASSLDGRGKYTHQYF. CDR3 in DNA: TGTGCCAGCAGCTTAGATGGTCGGGGCAAGTATACCCACCAGTACTTC.

This clonotype was seen ten or more times. V and J are TRBV3-1 and TRBJ1-1; D gene ambiguous. Trimming pared 2 bases from V and 0 bases from J, leaving 7 bases between. CDR1 LGHDT and CDR2 YNNKEL come from the germline V gene (reference sequence). This CDR3 spans 14 amino acids. Here the CDR3 DNA reads TGTGCCAGCAGCCAATTGACACTGAACACTGAAGCTTTCTTT. Protein sequence: CASSQLTLNTEAFF.

Concerning this clonotype: This may come from a read error, since a much larger clone is one base off. The V gene is TRBV2, the J gene TRBJ1-1, with 7 bases aligning to TRBD1. The germline V gene encodes CDR1 SNHLY and CDR2 FYNNEI. This CDR3 region has 12 residues. CDR3 DNA: TGTGCCCGCAGTGCGACAGGGCCTAAAGCTTTCTTT. It encodes CARSATGPKAFF.

Many counts were recorded for this clonotype. This chain joins TRBV19 and TRBJ1-5; 10 bases match TRBD1. V was pared by 6 bases and J by 2 bases, with 4 bases of the junction left unmatched. There are 15 residues in the CDR3. From germline, CDR1 is LNHDA and CDR2 SQIVND (reference sequence). This chain's CDR3 is CASRPDRGGNQPQHF. The CDR3 DNA sequence: TGTGCCAGTAGACCGGACAGGGGGGGCAATCAGCCCCAGCATTTT.

This clonotype was picked up many times. V and J are TRBV7-9 and TRBJ2-5, with TRBD2 as a possible D gene (5 bases). V shed 5 bases and J shed 3 bases, with 19 bases lying between them. Per the germline V gene, CDR1 is SEHNR and CDR2 is FQNEAQ (reference sequence). This CDR3 is built from 16 residues. The DNA of the CDR3 is TGTGCCAGCAGCCGGAGATGGACTCGGCTGGAAGAGACCCAGTACTTC. This translates into CASSRRWTRLEETQYF.

The table lists this clonotype with a few counts. The chain uses TRBV2 and TRBJ2-2; 14 positions match TRBD2. Trimming at V came to 5 bases and at J to 10 bases, leaving 6 bases not matched to a gene. Germline V CDR1 and CDR2: SNHLY, FYNNEI. This CDR3 has 15 residues. DNA for the CDR3: TGTGCCAGCAGTCCCGGACTAGCGGGAGGCGTGGAGCTGTTTTTT. Translated: CASSPGLAGGVELFF.

This clonotype was observed many times. The chain employs TRBV12-3 or TRBV12-4 and TRBJ2-1, with a possible D match to TRBD2 (6 bases). The J call is doubtful: the DNA matches TRBJ2-5 better. This CDR3 contains 14 residues. Here the CDR3 reads CASSLLGLQETQYF. The DNA of the CDR3 is TGTGCCAGCAGTTTATTGGGACTGCAAGAGACCCAGTACTTC.

This clonotype came up a few times. The chain carries TRBV15 and TRBJ1-5; D perhaps matches TRBD1 (5 bases). CDR3 length: 15 amino acids. The germline gives CDR1 LNHNV, CDR2 YYDKDF (reference sequence). Trimming removed 7 bases from V and 6 bases from J, with 19 bases in between. In DNA, the CDR3 is TGTGCCACCAAGGACCTGGGGAAGGGGCGTCAGCCCCAGCATTTT. This gives the protein CATKDLGKGRQPQHF.

This clonotype was picked up many times. The rearrangement uses TRBV30 and TRBJ1-2; D is possibly TRBD1 (6 bases). Germline assignment: CDR1 GTSNPN and CDR2 SVGIG (reference sequence). V was shortened by 3 bases and J by 4 bases, with 15 bases between the two germline ends. The CDR3 has 14 residues. The CDR3 coding sequence is TGTGCCTGGAGGGATTCACGGGACATCTATGGCTACACCTTC. It encodes CAWRDSRDIYGYTF.

As to this clonotype: A much larger clone differs from this one at a single base, so this may be a read error. The chain has TRBV2 and TRBJ1-1, with a tentative D call TRBD1 (5 bases). V shed 3 bases and J shed 4 bases, with 9 bases lying between them. CDR1 is SNHLY, CDR2 FYNNEI, per germline. This CDR3 spans 13 amino acids. The CDR3 region has the DNA TGTGCCAGCAGTGATGAAGGGGCCACTGAAGCTTTCTTT. It encodes CASSDEGATEAFF. Using reference TRBV2 and TRBJ1-1 for the parts outside the CDR3, the full variable domain is EPEVTQTPSHQVTQMGQEVILRCVPISNHLYFYWYRQILGQKVEFLVSFYNNEISEKSEIFDDQFSVERPDGSNFTLKIRSTKLEDSAMYFCASSDEGATEAFFGQGTRLTVV.

This clonotype showed up many times. V is TRBV7-9 and J is TRBJ2-3; D gene ambiguous. The CDR3 covers 15 residues. Looked up from germline, CDR1 is SEHNR and CDR2 is FQNEAQ (reference sequence). The CDR3 DNA is TGTGCGACCCCTCGTGAGACGGTTAGCACAGATACGCAGTATTTT. This codes for CATPRETVSTDTQYF.

This clonotype was observed many times. The rearrangement links TRBV11-3 to TRBJ1-2; a weak D match, TRBD1 (6 bases). The CDR3 has 13 residues. V lost 6 bases, J lost 6 bases, and 14 bases lay in between. Germline V gene sequence: CDR1 SGHNT, CDR2 YENEEA. The CDR3 coding sequence is TGTGCCAGCAGTGGGCTGCAGGGGCATGGCTACACCTTC. Protein sequence: CASSGLQGHGYTF.